These T cell receptor beta chains were read from a single sample in a study of blood T cell repertoires in COVID-19. TCRdb's copy holds only in-frame clones and misses some; the assay was immunoSEQ multiplex PCR. The repertoire holds just over 300,000 clones, with approximately 84% as singletons. Sequencing was carried out using PBMCs or T cells enriched from blood (not recorded which). All receptors come from a man younger than 45 who had recovered from COVID-19. The CDR3 runs from the conserved cysteine through the conserved F or W. D genes are given only for firm matches. The size entry is marked missing in some rows and otherwise reads once, few, many or a size class.

v_call	d_call	clone_size	j_call	cdr3_aa	cdr3_nt
TRBV6-5	TRBD1	once	TRBJ2-1	CASSYSGQGYNEQFF	TGTGCCAGCAGTTACTCGGGACAGGGTTACAATGAGCAGTTCTTC
TRBV18	TRBD1	-	TRBJ2-1	CASSPYRGAQYNEQFF	TGTGCCAGCTCACCCTACAGGGGGGCCCAGTACAATGAGCAGTTCTTC
TRBV12-5	TRBD1	-	TRBJ1-4	CASGFTPYKGAGEKLFF	TGTGCTAGTGGTTTTACCCCCTACAAGGGGGCGGGAGAAAAACTGTTTTTT
TRBV4-1	-	-	TRBJ2-1	CASSQDSRISYNEQFF	TGCGCCAGCAGCCAAGATTCGCGGATCTCCTACAATGAGCAGTTCTTC
TRBV9	TRBD1	-	TRBJ1-1	CASSVSSHRGGGSEAFF	TGTGCCAGCAGCGTCTCCTCTCACAGGGGAGGAGGCTCTGAAGCTTTCTTT
TRBV27	TRBD1	-	TRBJ2-7	CASSSYGTGRAEQYF	TGTGCCAGCAGTTCGTACGGGACAGGGCGCGCCGAGCAGTACTTC
TRBV10-2	-	-	TRBJ1-2	CASSEPGVNYGYTF	TGCGCCAGCAGTGAACCGGGGGTAAACTATGGCTACACCTTC
TRBV6-5	-	once	TRBJ1-6	CASSYSGVRSSPLHF	TGTGCCAGCAGTTACTCAGGGGTAAGAAGTTCACCCCTCCACTTT
TRBV6-4	TRBD1	-	TRBJ2-2	CASSDSNRGRTGELFF	TGTGCCAGCAGTGACTCGAACAGGGGGCGGACCGGGGAGCTGTTTTTT
TRBV7-8	TRBD1	-	TRBJ1-2	CASSLAGGAGVGGYTF	TGTGCCAGCAGCTTAGCAGGGGGCGCAGGGGTAGGTGGCTACACCTTC
TRBV15	-	-	TRBJ1-2	CATSRVGTGTYGYTF	TGTGCCACCAGCAGAGTCGGAACAGGGACCTATGGCTACACCTTC
TRBV6-6	-	many	TRBJ1-5	CASVLVSNQPQHF	TGTGCCAGTGTACTGGTTAGCAATCAGCCCCAGCATTTT
TRBV20-1	-	-	TRBJ2-5	CSASRRETQYF	TGCAGTGCTAGTCGGAGAGAGACCCAGTACTTC
TRBV7-9	TRBD1	-	TRBJ1-2	CASSLYLGQGLYGYTF	TGTGCCAGCAGCTTATATCTGGGACAGGGGCTCTATGGCTACACCTTC
TRBV28	TRBD1	-	TRBJ1-2	CASLTPTGQGNYGYTF	TGTGCCAGCCTTACTCCTACGGGACAGGGGAACTATGGCTACACCTTC
TRBV27	TRBD2	once	TRBJ2-3	CASSWRTSGTDTQYF	TGTGCCAGCAGCTGGCGGACTAGCGGAACAGATACGCAGTATTTT
TRBV4-1	-	-	TRBJ2-7	CASSQDLGLGEQYF	TGCGCCAGCAGCCAAGATCTCGGCCTCGGGGAGCAGTACTTC